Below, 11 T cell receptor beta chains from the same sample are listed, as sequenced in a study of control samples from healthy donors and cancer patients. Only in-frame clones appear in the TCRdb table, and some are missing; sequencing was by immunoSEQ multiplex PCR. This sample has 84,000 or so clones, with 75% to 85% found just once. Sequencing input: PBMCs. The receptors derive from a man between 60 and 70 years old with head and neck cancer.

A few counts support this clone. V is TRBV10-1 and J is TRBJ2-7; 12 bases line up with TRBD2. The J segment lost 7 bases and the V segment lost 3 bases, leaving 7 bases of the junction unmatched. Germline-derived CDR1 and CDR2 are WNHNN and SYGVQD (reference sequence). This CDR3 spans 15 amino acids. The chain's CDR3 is CASSEHASGRVEQYF. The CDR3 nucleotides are TGCGCCAGCAGTGAACACGCTAGCGGGAGGGTTGAGCAGTACTTC.

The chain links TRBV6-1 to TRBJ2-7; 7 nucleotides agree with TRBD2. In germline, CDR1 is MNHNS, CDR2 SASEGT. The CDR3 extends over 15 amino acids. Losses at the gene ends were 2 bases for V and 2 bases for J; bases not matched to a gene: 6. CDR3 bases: TGTGCCAGCAGTGAACTGAGCGGGAATGCCTACGAGCAGTACTTC. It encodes CASSELSGNAYEQYF.

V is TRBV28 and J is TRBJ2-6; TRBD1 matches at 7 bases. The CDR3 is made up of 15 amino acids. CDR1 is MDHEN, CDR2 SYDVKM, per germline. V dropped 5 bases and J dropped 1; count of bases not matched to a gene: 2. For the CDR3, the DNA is TGTGCCAGCAGTCTACAGGGGTCTGGGGCCAACGTCCTGACTTTC. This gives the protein CASSLQGSGANVLTF.

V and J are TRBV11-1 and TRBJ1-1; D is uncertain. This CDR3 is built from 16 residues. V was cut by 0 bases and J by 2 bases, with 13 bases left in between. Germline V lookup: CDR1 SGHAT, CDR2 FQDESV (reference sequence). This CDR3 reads CASSLAIVRHNTEAFF. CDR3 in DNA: TGTGCCAGCAGCTTAGCGATTGTACGGCATAACACTGAAGCTTTCTTT.

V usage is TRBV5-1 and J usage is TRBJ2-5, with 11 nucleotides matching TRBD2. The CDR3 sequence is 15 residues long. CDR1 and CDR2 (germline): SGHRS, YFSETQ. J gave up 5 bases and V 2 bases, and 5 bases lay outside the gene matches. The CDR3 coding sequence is TGCGCCAGCAGCTTCCCGACTAGCGGGACGGAGACCCAGTACTTC. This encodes CASSFPTSGTETQYF.

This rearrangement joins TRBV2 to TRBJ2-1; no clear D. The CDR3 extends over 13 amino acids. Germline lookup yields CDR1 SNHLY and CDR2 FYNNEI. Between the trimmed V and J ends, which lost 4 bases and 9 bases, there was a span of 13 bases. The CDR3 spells CASSARLGSEQFF. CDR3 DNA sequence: TGTGCCAGCAGTGCCCGCCTTGGTAGTGAGCAGTTCTTC.

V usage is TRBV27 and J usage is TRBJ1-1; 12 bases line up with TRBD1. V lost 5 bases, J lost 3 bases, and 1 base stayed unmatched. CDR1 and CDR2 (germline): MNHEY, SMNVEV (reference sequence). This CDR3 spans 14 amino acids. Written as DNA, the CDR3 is TGTGCCAGCAGTGGGACAGGGGGCTACACTGAAGCTTTCTTT. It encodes CASSGTGGYTEAFF.

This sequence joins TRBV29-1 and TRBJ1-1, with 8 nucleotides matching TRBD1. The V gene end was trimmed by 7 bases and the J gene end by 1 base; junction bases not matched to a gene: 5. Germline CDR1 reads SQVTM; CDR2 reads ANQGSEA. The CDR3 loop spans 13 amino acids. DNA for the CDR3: TGCAGCGAGGAAGGACAGGGGAACACTGAAGCTTTCTTT. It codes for CSEEGQGNTEAFF.

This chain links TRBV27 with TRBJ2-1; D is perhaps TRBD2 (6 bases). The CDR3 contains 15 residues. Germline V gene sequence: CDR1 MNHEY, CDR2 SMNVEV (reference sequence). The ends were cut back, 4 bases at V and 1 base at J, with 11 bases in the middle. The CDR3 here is CASSYSGGSYNEQFF. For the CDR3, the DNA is TGTGCCAGCAGTTATAGCGGAGGTTCCTACAATGAGCAGTTCTTC.

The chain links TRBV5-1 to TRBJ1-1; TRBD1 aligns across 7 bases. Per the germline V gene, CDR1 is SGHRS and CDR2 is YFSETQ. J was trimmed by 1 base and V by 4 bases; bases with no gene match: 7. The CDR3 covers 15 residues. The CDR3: CASSRTGQANTEAFF. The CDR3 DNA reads TGCGCCAGCAGCCGAACCGGACAGGCGAACACTGAAGCTTTCTTT.

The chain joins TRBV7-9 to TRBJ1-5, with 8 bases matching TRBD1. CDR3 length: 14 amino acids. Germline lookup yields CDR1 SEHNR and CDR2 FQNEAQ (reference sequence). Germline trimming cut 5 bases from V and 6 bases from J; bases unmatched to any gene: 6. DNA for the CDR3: TGTGCCAGCAGCATAGGACAGGGCGGTCAGCCCCAGCATTTT. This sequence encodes CASSIGQGGQPQHF.